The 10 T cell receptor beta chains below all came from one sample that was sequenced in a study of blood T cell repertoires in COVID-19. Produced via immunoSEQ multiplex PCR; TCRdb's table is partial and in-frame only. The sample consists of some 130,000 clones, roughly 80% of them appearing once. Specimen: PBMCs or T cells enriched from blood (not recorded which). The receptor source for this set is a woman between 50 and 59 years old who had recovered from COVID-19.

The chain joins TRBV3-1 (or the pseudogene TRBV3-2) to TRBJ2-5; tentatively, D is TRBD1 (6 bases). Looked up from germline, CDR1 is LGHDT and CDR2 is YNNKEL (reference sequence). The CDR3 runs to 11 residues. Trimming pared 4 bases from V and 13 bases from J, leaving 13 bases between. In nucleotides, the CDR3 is TGTGCCAGCAGCCTAACAGGGATCCCGTACTTC. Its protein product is CASSLTGIPYF.

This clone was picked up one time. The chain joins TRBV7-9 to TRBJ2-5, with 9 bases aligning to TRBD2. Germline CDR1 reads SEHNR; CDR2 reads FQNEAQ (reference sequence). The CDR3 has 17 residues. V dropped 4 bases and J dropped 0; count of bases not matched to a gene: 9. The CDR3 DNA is TGTGCCAGCAGCTCCTCCGGCGGGGGGGTGTACCAAGAGACCCAGTACTTC. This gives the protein CASSSSGGGVYQETQYF.

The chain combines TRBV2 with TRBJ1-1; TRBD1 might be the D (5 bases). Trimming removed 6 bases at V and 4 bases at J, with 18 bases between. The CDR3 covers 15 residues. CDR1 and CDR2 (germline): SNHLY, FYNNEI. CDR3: CASRWTSLGGTEAFF. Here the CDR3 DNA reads TGTGCCAGCAGGTGGACCTCCTTGGGGGGCACTGAAGCTTTCTTT.

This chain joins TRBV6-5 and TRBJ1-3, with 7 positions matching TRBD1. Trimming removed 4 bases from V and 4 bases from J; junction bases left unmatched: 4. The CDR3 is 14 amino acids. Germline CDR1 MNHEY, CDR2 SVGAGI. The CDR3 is CASSSTGYGNTIYF. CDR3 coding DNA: TGTGCCAGCAGTTCGACAGGGTACGGAAACACCATATATTTT.

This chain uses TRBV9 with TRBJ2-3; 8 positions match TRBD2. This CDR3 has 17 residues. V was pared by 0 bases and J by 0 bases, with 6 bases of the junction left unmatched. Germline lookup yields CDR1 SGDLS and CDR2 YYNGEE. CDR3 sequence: CASSVGWSGSSTDTQYF. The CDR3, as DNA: TGTGCCAGCAGCGTAGGGTGGAGCGGGAGTAGCACAGATACGCAGTATTTT.

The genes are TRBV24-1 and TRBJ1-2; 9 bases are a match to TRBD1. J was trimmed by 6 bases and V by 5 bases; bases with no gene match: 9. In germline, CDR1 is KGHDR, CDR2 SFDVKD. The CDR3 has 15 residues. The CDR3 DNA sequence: TGTGCCACCAGTGCATCGGACAGGGGAGGAGATGGCTACACCTTC. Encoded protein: CATSASDRGGDGYTF.

CDR3 nucleotide sequence: TGTGCCAGTAGTATAGTGAGCGGGGGGAACACCGGGGAGCTGTTTTTT. It translates to CASSIVSGGNTGELFF. The J gene is TRBJ2-2, the V gene TRBV19, with 8 nucleotides matching TRBD2. Germline assignment: CDR1 LNHDA and CDR2 SQIVND (reference sequence). The CDR3 has 16 amino acids. The ends lost 1 base at V and 1 base at J; junction bases unmatched: 2.

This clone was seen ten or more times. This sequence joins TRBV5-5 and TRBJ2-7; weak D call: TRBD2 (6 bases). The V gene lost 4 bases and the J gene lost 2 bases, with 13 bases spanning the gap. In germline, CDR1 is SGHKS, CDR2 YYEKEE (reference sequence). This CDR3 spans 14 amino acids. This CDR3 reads CASSPHPSAYEQYF. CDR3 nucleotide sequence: TGTGCCAGCAGCCCGCATCCTAGCGCCTACGAGCAGTACTTC.

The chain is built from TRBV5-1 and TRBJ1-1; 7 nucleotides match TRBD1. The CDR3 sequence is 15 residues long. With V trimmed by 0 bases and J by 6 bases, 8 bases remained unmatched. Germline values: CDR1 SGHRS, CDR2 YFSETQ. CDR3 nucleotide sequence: TGCGCCAGCAGCTTGGAGGCAGGGGGTAGGGCTGAAGCTTTCTTT. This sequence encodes CASSLEAGGRAEAFF. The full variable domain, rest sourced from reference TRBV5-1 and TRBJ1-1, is KAGVTQTPRYLIKTRGQQVTLSCSPISGHRSVSWYQQTPGQGLQFLFEYFSETQRNKGNFPGRFSGRQFSNSRSEMNVSTLELGDSALYLCASSLEAGGRAEAFFGQGTRLTVV.

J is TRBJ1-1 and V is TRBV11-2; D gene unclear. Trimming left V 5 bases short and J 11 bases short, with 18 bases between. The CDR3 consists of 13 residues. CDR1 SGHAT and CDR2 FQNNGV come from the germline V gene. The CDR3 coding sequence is TGTGCCAGCAGCCCCCCGTGGAGGGTGGCGGCTTTCTTT. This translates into CASSPPWRVAAFF.